A selection of T cell receptor beta chains follows, all from one sample in a study of T-cell reconstitution after alpha-beta-depleted transplantation in children. TCRdb recomputed calls from the PCR reads with MiXCR, one row per CDR3 protein. The sample records hundreds of thousands of distinct CDR3 sequences, just over 7.5% being singletons. This material consisted of peripheral blood, taken 360 days after TCRalphabeta/CD19-depleted stem cell transplant. The source is a female patient between 2 and 15 years old who had a stem cell transplant for Fanconi anemia, so the T cells may come from the graft donor. Each CDR3 is given with its conserved first and last residue. Fields, in order: clone size, V gene, J gene, D gene, CDR3 DNA, CDR3 protein. A D gene is named only where the DNA matches it firmly. Clone size is given for some rows only: seen once, a few or many times, or a class if the clone is expanded.

many	TRBV13	TRBJ2-7	.	TGTGCCAGCAGCTTGGGTCTCCTTGGGGTGGAGCAGTACTTC	CASSLGLLGVEQYF
.	TRBV6-5	TRBJ1-2	.	TGTGCCAGCAGTTCTGAGGGGATACGTGGCTACACCTTC	CASSSEGIRGYTF
.	TRBV28	TRBJ2-1	.	TGTGCCAGCAGTTTAAGGGGGAATGGGTACAATGAGCAGTTCTTC	CASSLRGNGYNEQFF
many	TRBV5-1	TRBJ1-1	TRBD1	TGCGCCAGCAGCTTCGGAACAGGGGGCGCGGAAACTGAAGCTTTCTTT	CASSFGTGGAETEAFF
many	TRBV11-2	TRBJ2-1	.	TGTGCCAGCAGCCTAGAACGGGACTTAAGCTCCTACAATGAGCAGTTCTTC	CASSLERDLSSYNEQFF
.	TRBV19	TRBJ2-5	TRBD2	TGTGCCAGTAGTATCCGGGAGGGCCGGGAGACCCAGTACTTC	CASSIREGRETQYF
few	TRBV20-1	TRBJ2-5	TRBD2	TGCAGTGCCCCGTACTCCTGGAGGGAGGGATATGGGACCCAGTACTTC	CSAPYSWREGYGTQYF
many	TRBV24-1	TRBJ2-5	TRBD1	TGTGCCACCAGTGGGGCCGGGACAGTCAAAGAGACCCAGTACTTC	CATSGAGTVKETQYF
.	TRBV5-1	TRBJ1-2	TRBD1	TGCGCCAGCAGCTTGGTAAACGCAGGGGGAGGCTATGGCTACACCTTC	CASSLVNAGGGYGYTF
.	TRBV11-2	TRBJ2-2	.	TGTGCCAGCAGCGTATACCCCGGGACACCCACCGGGGAGCTGTTTTTT	CASSVYPGTPTGELFF
many	TRBV24-1	TRBJ2-3	.	TGTGCCACCTGCGACACGGGAACAGATACGCAGTATTTT	CATCDTGTDTQYF
many	TRBV4-2	TRBJ2-3	.	TGTGCCAGCAGCCAAGGTCGAGCAGATACGCAGTATTTT	CASSQGRADTQYF
many	TRBV4-1	TRBJ2-1	TRBD2	TGCGCCAGCCGTCGCGGGGGATGGGATGAGCAGTTCTTC	CASRRGGWDEQFF
many	TRBV28	TRBJ1-2	.	TGTGCCAGCAGTTCAGGTTCCTATGGAGGCTACACCTTC	CASSSGSYGGYTF
many	TRBV12-3/TRBV12-4	TRBJ1-2	.	TGTGCCAGCAGTTTTACGACAGGTCGCGTCTATGGCTACACCTTC	CASSFTTGRVYGYTF
few	TRBV3-1	TRBJ2-1	TRBD2	TGTGCCAGCAGCCAACCTCCAATCTTGGGACTATTTTCCGTCAATGAGCAGTTCTTC	CASSQPPILGLFSVNEQFF
few	TRBV7-9	TRBJ1-1	.	TGTGCCAGCACCCCGACAGTGAACACTGAAGCTTTCTTT	CASTPTVNTEAFF
.	TRBV3-1	TRBJ2-3	.	TGTGCCAGCAGCCAAGTTTGGGGAACAGATACGCAGTATTTT	CASSQVWGTDTQYF
many	TRBV20-1	TRBJ1-1	.	TGCAGTGCTAGAGATCAGGGGAACACTGAAGCTTTCTTT	CSARDQGNTEAFF
many	TRBV7-9	TRBJ2-1	.	TGTGCCAGCAGCTTAGCGCCGGGGAATTACAATGAGCAGTTCTTC	CASSLAPGNYNEQFF
few	TRBV5-1	TRBJ1-1	.	TGCGCCAGCAGCTGGACGCGAGGGGTTACTGAAGCTTTCTTT	CASSWTRGVTEAFF
many	TRBV20-1	TRBJ2-3	TRBD2	TGCAGTGCTAGTATTGGGGCGGGGGGGCGAGATACGCAGTATTTT	CSASIGAGGRDTQYF
.	TRBV11-1	TRBJ2-3	TRBD1	TGTGCCAGCAGCTGGGACAGGGCGGAAGATACGCAGTATTTT	CASSWDRAEDTQYF
.	TRBV7-9	TRBJ1-5	.	TGTGCCAGCAGCTTAGGGCCGGAGAATCAGCCCCAGCATTTT	CASSLGPENQPQHF
many	TRBV28	TRBJ2-2	TRBD1	TGTGCCACCACAGGGGGTACTCTTCGAATCACCGGGGAGCTGTTTTTT	CATTGGTLRITGELFF
once	TRBV10-3	TRBJ2-2	.	TGTGCCATCAGTCCGGGCTCCCCCTCGGCCGGGGAGCTGTTTTTT	CAISPGSPSAGELFF
many	TRBV29-1	TRBJ1-1	.	TGCAGCGTTATTAAGGGAAGCACTGAAGCTTTCTTT	CSVIKGSTEAFF
.	TRBV4-3	TRBJ1-5	.	TGCGCCAGCAGCCAAGATTACCCAGGGCTATGGGATAGCAATCAGCCCCAGCATTTT	CASSQDYPGLWDSNQPQHF
many	TRBV20-1	TRBJ2-3	TRBD2	TGCAGTGCTCCTTGGCGGGGGGAAGATACGCAGTATTTT	CSAPWRGEDTQYF
.	TRBV20-1	TRBJ1-2	.	TGCAGTGCTAGAATTCCCGGGACCTATGGCTACACCTTC	CSARIPGTYGYTF
many	TRBV27	TRBJ2-7	.	TGTGCCAGCAGTTTACGGGCCACCTACGAGCAGTACTTC	CASSLRATYEQYF
many	TRBV7-9	TRBJ2-7	.	TGTGCCAGCAGTCCCAATTACAGGGAAGAGTACTTC	CASSPNYREEYF
few	TRBV7-2	TRBJ1-2	.	TGTGCCAGCAGCCCATTGAGAGCTAACTATGGCTACACCTTC	CASSPLRANYGYTF
many	TRBV5-1	TRBJ1-2	TRBD1	TGCGCCAGCAGCTTGAAAGGACAGGGGGCCTATGGCTACACCTTC	CASSLKGQGAYGYTF
few	TRBV5-4	TRBJ1-6	.	TGTGCCAGCAGCCTACAGGGCGCCTATAATTCACCCCTCCACTTT	CASSLQGAYNSPLHF
.	TRBV5-6	TRBJ2-7	.	TGTGCCAGCAGCTTTTATGGTCCCCGGGAGCAGTACTTC	CASSFYGPREQYF
few	TRBV4-1	TRBJ2-1	.	TGCGCCAGCACCCTATCCAAGGGGTCAGGGAATGAGCAGTTCTTC	CASTLSKGSGNEQFF
.	TRBV18	TRBJ2-7	TRBD1	TGTGCCAGCTCCCTCGGGACAGGGAATGTGGAGCAGTACTTC	CASSLGTGNVEQYF
.	TRBV18	TRBJ2-5	TRBD1	TGTGCCAGCTCACCAGCCAGGGGGCCAGAAGAGACCCAGTACTTC	CASSPARGPEETQYF
many	TRBV3-1	TRBJ2-7	.	TGTGCCAGCAGCCAAGATTCAGGGGATGGCGAGCAGTACTTC	CASSQDSGDGEQYF
.	TRBV7-9	TRBJ1-6	.	TGTGCCAGCAGCCCCGCCGGGCCTCTCTATAATTCACCCCTCCACTTT	CASSPAGPLYNSPLHF
many	TRBV7-9	TRBJ2-3	.	TGTGCCAGCAGCCAATTCGGGGAGCAGCAGTATTTT	CASSQFGEQQYF
.	TRBV3-1	TRBJ2-1	.	TGTGCCAGCAGCCAGAGGGTTGAGCAGTTCTTC	CASSQRVEQFF
few	TRBV7-2	TRBJ2-5	TRBD2	TGTGCCACCCTTGGGGGGGTCCTCGGGAGGGAGACCCAGTACTTC	CATLGGVLGRETQYF
few	TRBV27	TRBJ2-1	.	TGTGCCAGCGGCTATACGCTTGGAGGCTCCTACAATGAGCAGTTCTTC	CASGYTLGGSYNEQFF
many	TRBV6-5	TRBJ2-5	.	TGTGCCAGCAGTTACTCTCAGGAGACCCAGTACTTC	CASSYSQETQYF
many	TRBV10-3	TRBJ2-7	.	TGTGCCATCAGTACGGGACGGTTCAACGAGCAGTACTTC	CAISTGRFNEQYF
many	TRBV20-1	TRBJ1-5	.	TGCAGTGCTAGTAATTCTATAAGGCCCCAGCATTTT	CSASNSIRPQHF
.	TRBV2	TRBJ2-5	.	TGTGCCAGCAGTGAAGACTACCCGGAGACCCAGTACTTC	CASSEDYPETQYF
few	TRBV6-5	TRBJ2-5	.	TGTGCCAGCAGTTACTCGCTAGATGGGGAAGGGACCCAGTACTTC	CASSYSLDGEGTQYF
.	TRBV7-2	TRBJ1-5	TRBD1	TGTGCCAGCAGCCCAAGGACAGGAGGGCTTCAGCCCCAGCATTTT	CASSPRTGGLQPQHF
many	TRBV12-3/TRBV12-4	TRBJ2-1	TRBD2	TGTGCCAGCAGTTTAGCACTAGCGGGAGATGAGCAGTTCTTC	CASSLALAGDEQFF
few	TRBV30	TRBJ1-2	.	TGTGCCTGGATGCGGGACGGACTCTATGGCTACACCTTC	CAWMRDGLYGYTF